This TCR beta chain came from a study of T cell repertoires in cytomegalovirus infection. TCRdb analysed the reads with MiXCR anew, one entry per CDR3 protein. The sample has hundreds of thousands of distinct CDR3 sequences; approximately 32% are singletons. This clonotype was counted only a few times. Its antigen is still unknown. Between the trimmed V and J ends, which lost 3 bases and 7 bases, there was a span of 13 bases. The CDR3 is made up of 14 amino acids. The germline CDR1 and CDR2 sequences are LNHDA and SQIVND (reference sequence). This clonotype was sampled from a human donor in good health (CMV status not recorded). Some clones in this sample may be carry-over from other donors' samples. The genes are TRBV19 and TRBJ1-5, with D hard to call. The specimen was cultured PBMCs, collected from culture after CMV antigen stimulation. The CDR3 DNA reads TGTGCCAGTAGTATTAACAGAAACGGACAGCCCCAGCATTTT. The encoded protein is CASSINRNGQPQHF.